This TCR beta chain was documented in a study of CD8+ T cells in alopecia areata. Following extraction, RNA underwent reverse transcription to cDNA, which served as the sequencing template. Sequenced by immunoSEQ multiplex PCR; TCRdb stores in-frame clones only, minus some. The repertoire consists of 100,000 or so clones, with about 60% occurring once and the leading ten covering around 15%. CDR1 and CDR2 from the germline V gene are MDHEN and SYDVKM. The CDR3 spans 14 residues. The V gene end was trimmed by 4 bases and the J gene end by 2 bases; junction bases not matched to a gene: 4. Indicated treatment: oral pan-JAK inhibitor, 5-10 mg twice daily.

The rearrangement joins TRBV28 to TRBJ2-7, with 8 bases lining up with TRBD1. The TCR comes from a human donor with alopecia areata. This specimen was CD8+ T cells sorted from blood, taken at approximately week 55, from a patient treated with tofacitinib. CDR3 nucleotide sequence: TGTGCCAGCAGTTCCCCGGGACAGGCCTACGAGCAGTACTTC. Protein sequence: CASSSPGQAYEQYF.